This TCR beta chain was found in a study of Graves' ophthalmopathy and Graves' hyperthyroidism. This clonotype was counted at least ten times. Its antigen remains unidentified. Amplification from RNA transcripts yielded the TCR beta CDR3 regions. HTBI primers served in a first-round RT-PCR, which a second-round multiplex PCR followed. TCRdb redid the calling of the multiplex PCR reads with MiXCR, one entry per CDR3 protein. The table shows some 520,000 distinct CDR3 sequences, with about an eighth occurring only once. The CDR3 totals 15 residues. V shed 5 bases and J 4 bases; nucleotides not matched to a gene: 10. Germline CDR1 and CDR2: LNHDA and SQIVND (reference sequence). Study results and caveats: Blood also held most thyroid clonotypes expanded above 0.001 frequency.

This clonotype was obtained from a woman under 40 with Graves' ophthalmopathy. The genes are TRBV19 and TRBJ1-2; 7 positions match TRBD1. The sample comprised blood. CDR3 bases: TGTGCCAGTAGTTCCCGGGACAGTGGAGGCTATGGCTACACCTTC. It yields the protein CASSSRDSGGYGYTF.